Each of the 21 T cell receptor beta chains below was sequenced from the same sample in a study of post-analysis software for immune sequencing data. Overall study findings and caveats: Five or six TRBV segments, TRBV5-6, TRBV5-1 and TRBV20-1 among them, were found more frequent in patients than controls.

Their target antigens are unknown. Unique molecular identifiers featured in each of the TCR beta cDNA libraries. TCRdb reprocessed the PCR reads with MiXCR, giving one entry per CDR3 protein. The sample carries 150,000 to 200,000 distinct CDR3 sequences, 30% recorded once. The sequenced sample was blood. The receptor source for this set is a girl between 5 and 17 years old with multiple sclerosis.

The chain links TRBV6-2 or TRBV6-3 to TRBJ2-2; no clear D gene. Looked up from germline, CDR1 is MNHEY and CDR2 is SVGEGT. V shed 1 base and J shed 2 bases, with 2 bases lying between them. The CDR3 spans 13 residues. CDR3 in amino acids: CASSYFNTGELFF. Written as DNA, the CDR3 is TGTGCCAGCAGTTACTTTAACACCGGGGAGCTGTTTTTT.

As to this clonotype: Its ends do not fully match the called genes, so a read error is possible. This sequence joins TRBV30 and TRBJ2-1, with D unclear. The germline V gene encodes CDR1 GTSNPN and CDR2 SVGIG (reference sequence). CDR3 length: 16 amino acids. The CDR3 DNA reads TGTGCCTGGAGTGTAATGAACTTGTTGATCTACAATAAGCAGTTCTTC. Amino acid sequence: CAWSVMNLLIYNKQFF.

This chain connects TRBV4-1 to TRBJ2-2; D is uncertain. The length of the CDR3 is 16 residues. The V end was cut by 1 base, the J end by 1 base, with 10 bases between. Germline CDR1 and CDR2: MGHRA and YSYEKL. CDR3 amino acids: CASSQVVGRNTGELFF. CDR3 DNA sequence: TGCGCCAGCAGCCAAGTGGTGGGTCGGAACACCGGGGAGCTGTTTTTT.

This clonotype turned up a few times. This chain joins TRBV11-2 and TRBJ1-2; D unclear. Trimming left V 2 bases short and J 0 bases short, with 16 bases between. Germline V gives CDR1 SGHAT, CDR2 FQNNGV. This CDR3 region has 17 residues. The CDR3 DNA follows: TGTGCCAGCAGCTTAACGCTTATGTCTGGGTCTAACTATGGCTACACCTTC. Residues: CASSLTLMSGSNYGYTF.

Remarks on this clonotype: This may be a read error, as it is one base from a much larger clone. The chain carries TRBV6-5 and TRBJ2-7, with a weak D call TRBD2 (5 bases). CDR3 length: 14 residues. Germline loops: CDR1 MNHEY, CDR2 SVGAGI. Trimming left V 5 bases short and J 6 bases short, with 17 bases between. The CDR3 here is CASSDWTGSREQYF. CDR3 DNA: TGTGCCAGCAGTGACTGGACGGGAAGCCGCGAGCAGTACTTC.

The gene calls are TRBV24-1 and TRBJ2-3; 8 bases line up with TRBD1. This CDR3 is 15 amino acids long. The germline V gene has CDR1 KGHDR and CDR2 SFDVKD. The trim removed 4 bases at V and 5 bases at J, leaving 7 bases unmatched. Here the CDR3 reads CATSEDRGGIDTQYF. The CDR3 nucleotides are TGTGCCACCAGTGAAGACAGGGGAGGAATAGATACGCAGTATTTT.

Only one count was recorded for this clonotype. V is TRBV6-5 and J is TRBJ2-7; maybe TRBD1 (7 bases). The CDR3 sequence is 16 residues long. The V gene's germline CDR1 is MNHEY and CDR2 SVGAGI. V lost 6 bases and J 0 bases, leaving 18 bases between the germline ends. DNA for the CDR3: TGTGCCAGCAGCCCAGATCAGGGGGGAAGCTCCTACGAGCAGTACTTC. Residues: CASSPDQGGSSYEQYF.

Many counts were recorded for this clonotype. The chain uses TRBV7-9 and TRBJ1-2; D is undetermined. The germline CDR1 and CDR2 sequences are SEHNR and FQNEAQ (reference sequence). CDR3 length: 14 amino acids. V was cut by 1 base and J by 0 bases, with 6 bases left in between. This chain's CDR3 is CASSLGTANYGYTF. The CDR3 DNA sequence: TGTGCCAGCAGCTTAGGTACTGCTAACTATGGCTACACCTTC.

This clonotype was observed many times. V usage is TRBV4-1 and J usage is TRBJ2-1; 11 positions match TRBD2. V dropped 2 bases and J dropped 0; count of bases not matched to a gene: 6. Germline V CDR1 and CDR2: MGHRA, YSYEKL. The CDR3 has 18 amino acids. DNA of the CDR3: TGCGCCAGCAGCCAAACTAGCGGGAGCCGTTTCTCCTACAATGAGCAGTTCTTC. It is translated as CASSQTSGSRFSYNEQFF.

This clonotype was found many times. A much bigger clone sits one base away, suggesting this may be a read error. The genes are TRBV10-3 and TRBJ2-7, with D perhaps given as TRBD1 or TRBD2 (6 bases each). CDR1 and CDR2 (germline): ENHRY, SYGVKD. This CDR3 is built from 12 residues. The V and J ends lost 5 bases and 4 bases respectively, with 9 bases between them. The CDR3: CAISLGGYEQYF. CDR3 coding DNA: TGTGCCATCAGTTTAGGGGGGTACGAGCAGTACTTC.

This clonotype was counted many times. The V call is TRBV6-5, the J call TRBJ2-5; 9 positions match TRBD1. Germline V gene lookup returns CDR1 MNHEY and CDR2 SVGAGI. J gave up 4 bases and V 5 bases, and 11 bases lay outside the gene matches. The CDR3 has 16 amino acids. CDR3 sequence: CASSTLRDRVGETQYF. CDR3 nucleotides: TGTGCCAGCAGTACTCTCCGGGACAGGGTCGGAGAGACCCAGTACTTC.

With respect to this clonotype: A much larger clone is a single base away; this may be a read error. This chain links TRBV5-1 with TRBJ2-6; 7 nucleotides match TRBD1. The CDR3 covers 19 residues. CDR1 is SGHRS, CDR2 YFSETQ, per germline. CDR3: CASSLDVTGAPSGANVRTF. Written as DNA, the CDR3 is TGCGCCAGCAGCTTGGACGTCACAGGGGCGCCCTCTGGGGCCAACGTCCGGACTTTC.

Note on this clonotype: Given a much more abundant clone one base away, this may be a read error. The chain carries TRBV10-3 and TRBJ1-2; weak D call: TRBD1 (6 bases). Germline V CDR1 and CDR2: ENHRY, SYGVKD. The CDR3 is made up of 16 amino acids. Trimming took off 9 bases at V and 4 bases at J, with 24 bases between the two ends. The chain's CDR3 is CAIRGGQLHASYGYTF. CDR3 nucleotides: TGTGCCATACGGGGGGGCCAGTTACACGCTTCCTATGGCTACACCTTC.

The CDR3 nucleotides are TGTGCCAGCAGTTATGAGCGAAACAATGAGCAGTACTTC. Its translation is CASSYERNNEQYF. The genes are TRBV6-2 or TRBV6-3 and TRBJ2-7, with D uncertain. CDR1 MNHEY and CDR2 SVGEGT come from the germline V gene. CDR3 size: 13 residues. Trimming cost V 3 bases and J 7 bases, with 13 bases left between them.

The CDR3 sequence: CATKRGPDGQKLFF. The CDR3 DNA follows: TGTGCCACCAAAAGGGGCCCAGACGGCCAAAAACTGTTTTTT. The chain employs TRBV15 and TRBJ1-4, with D possibly matching TRBD1 (5 bases). Germline-derived CDR1 and CDR2 are LNHNV and YYDKDF (reference sequence). This CDR3 region has 14 residues. Between the trimmed V and J ends, which lost 7 bases and 9 bases, there was a span of 18 bases.

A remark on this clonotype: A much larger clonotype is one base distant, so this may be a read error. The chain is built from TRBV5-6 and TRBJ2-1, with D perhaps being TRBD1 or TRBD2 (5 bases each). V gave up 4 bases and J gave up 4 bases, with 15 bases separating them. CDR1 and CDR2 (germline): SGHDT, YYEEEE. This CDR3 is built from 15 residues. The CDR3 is CASSGRGDWYNEQFF. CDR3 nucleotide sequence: TGTGCCAGCAGCGGAAGAGGGGATTGGTACAATGAGCAGTTCTTC. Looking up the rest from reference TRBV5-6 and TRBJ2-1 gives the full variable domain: DAGVTQSPTHLIKTRGQQVTLRCSPKSGHDTVSWYQQALGQGPQFIFQYYEEEERQRGNFPDRFSGHQFPNYSSELNVNALLLGDSALYLCASSGRGDWYNEQFFGPGTRLTVL.

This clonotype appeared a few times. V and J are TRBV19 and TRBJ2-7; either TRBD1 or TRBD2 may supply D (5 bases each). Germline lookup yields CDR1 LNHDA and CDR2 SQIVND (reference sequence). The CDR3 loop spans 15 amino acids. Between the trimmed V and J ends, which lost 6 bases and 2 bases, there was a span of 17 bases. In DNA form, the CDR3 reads TGTGCCAGTAGGGATGGGACGGAAGGAGCCTACGAGCAGTACTTC. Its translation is CASRDGTEGAYEQYF.

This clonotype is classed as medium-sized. The CDR3 DNA sequence: TGTGCCAGTCAATTACCGCTCGGACAGGGAAGCAACGAGCAGTACTTC. Translation: CASQLPLGQGSNEQYF. This chain uses TRBV7-8 with TRBJ2-7; TRBD1 matches 8 bases. With 9 bases clipped from V and 5 bases from J, the junction kept 18 bases outside the gene matches. This CDR3 has 16 amino acids. Germline CDR1 SGHVS, CDR2 FQNEAQ.

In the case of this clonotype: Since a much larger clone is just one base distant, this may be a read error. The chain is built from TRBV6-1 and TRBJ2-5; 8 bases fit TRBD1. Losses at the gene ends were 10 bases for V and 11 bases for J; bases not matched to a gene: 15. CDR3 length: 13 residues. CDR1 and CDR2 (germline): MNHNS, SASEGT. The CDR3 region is CATDRGDIDEQYF. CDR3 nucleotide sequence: TGTGCCACAGACAGGGGCGACATCGATGAGCAGTACTTC.

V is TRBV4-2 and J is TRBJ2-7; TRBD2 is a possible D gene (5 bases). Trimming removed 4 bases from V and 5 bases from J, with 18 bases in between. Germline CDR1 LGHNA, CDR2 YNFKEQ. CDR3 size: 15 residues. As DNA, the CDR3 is TGTGCCAGCAGCCCTGAGTGGAACGGGATGAACGAGCAGTACTTC. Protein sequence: CASSPEWNGMNEQYF.

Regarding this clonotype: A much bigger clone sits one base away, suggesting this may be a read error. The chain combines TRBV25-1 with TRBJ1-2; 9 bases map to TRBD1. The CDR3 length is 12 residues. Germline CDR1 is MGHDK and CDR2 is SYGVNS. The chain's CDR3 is CANSGDRVGYTF. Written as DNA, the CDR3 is TGTGCCAACAGTGGGGACAGGGTTGGCTACACCTTC.